One T cell receptor (beta chain) is described in this entry. What it recognizes is unknown. Different DNA sequences within this sample yield the same CDR3. The data belong to a study of PD-1 blockade in classical Hodgkin lymphoma. Per germline, CDR1 SGDLS and CDR2 YYNGEE. This CDR3 comprises 15 residues. V was clipped by 0 bases and J by 0 bases, with 7 bases between them. Assay used: immunoSEQ multiplex PCR; TCRdb lists only in-frame clones, some missing. The repertoire holds nearly 25,000 clones, with 70% to 80% as singletons. Overall study results and limits: Newly diagnosed patients reportedly had lower baseline TCR diversity than healthy donors. Baseline diversity resembling that of newly diagnosed patients was seen in complete responders.

Each patient experienced a relapse that followed autologous stem cell transplantation, and brentuximab vedotin exposure varied. This specimen consisted of peripheral blood mononuclear cells (PBMCs), obtained before the second cycle of nivolumab. J is TRBJ2-1 and V is TRBV9; TRBD1 is a possible D gene (5 bases). The sequence came from a human donor with classical Hodgkin lymphoma. The CDR3 sequence: CASSVVGVSYNEQFF. Written as DNA, the CDR3 is TGTGCCAGCAGCGTAGTAGGGGTCTCCTACAATGAGCAGTTCTTC.